The 21 T cell receptor beta chains reported below all come from one sample, sequenced in a study of blood T cell repertoires in COVID-19 (TCRdb year 2020). Libraries came from the immunoSEQ multiplex PCR assay. TCRdb retrieved this table from immuneACCESS and kept in-frame rearrangements only. Not all clones are present; in checked studies, unresolved V genes account for under half, and no reason is known for the remainder. This sample lists 250,000 or so clones; about 80% were detected once. The ten largest account for about 3.5% of the sample. What was sequenced was peripheral blood. These receptor sequences come from a woman aged 80 or older with acute or convalescent COVID-19.

The V gene is TRBV28, the J gene TRBJ1-5; 9 bases are shared with TRBD1. The CDR3 runs 15 residues. Germline CDR1 is MDHEN and CDR2 is SYDVKM. The junction had 10 bases not matched to a gene; V was cut back by 6 bases and J by 7 bases. CDR3 DNA sequence: TGTGCCAGCAGACCCCGGGACAGGGTGTGGCAGCCCCAGCATTTT. It translates to CASRPRDRVWQPQHF.

This chain's CDR3 is CASRSGGSTNTGELFF. DNA of the CDR3: TGTGCCAGCAGATCGGGGGGTAGTACTAACACCGGGGAGCTGTTTTTT. The chain carries TRBV28 and TRBJ2-2; 7 positions agree with TRBD2. This CDR3 region has 16 residues. Germline lookup yields CDR1 MDHEN and CDR2 SYDVKM. Germline trimming cut 6 bases from V and 2 bases from J; bases unmatched to any gene: 9.

This clone was observed a single time. The chain couples TRBV11-2 to TRBJ2-1; 7 bases match TRBD2. The CDR3 has 15 residues. V dropped 5 bases and J dropped 7; count of bases not matched to a gene: 11. Germline lookup yields CDR1 SGHAT and CDR2 FQNNGV. The CDR3 DNA is TGTGCCAGCAGCCCTGGTGCTAGCGGACTTAATGAGCAGTTCTTC. Protein product: CASSPGASGLNEQFF. Looking up the rest from reference TRBV11-2 and TRBJ2-1 gives the full variable domain: EAGVAQSPRYKIIEKRQSVAFWCNPISGHATLYWYQQILGQGPKLLIQFQNNGVVDDSQLPKDRFSAERLKGVDSTLKIQPAKLEDSAVYLCASSPGASGLNEQFFGPGTRLTVL.

The chain employs TRBV19 and TRBJ1-4, with 7 positions matching TRBD1. Trimming at V came to 5 bases and at J to 7 bases, leaving 4 bases not matched to a gene. There are 13 residues in the CDR3. Looked up from germline, CDR1 is LNHDA and CDR2 is SQIVND (reference sequence). The CDR3 loop is CASSAHRGEKLFF. In nucleotides, the CDR3 is TGTGCCAGTAGTGCCCACAGGGGTGAAAAACTGTTTTTT.

V usage is TRBV18 and J usage is TRBJ2-1, with TRBD2 as a possible D gene (5 bases). V was pared by 4 bases and J by 5 bases, with 12 bases between. The CDR3 is made up of 14 amino acids. CDR1 and CDR2 from the germline V gene are KGHSH and LQKENI. In DNA form, the CDR3 reads TGTGCCAGCTCACTAGCTGGAGGACACAATGAGCAGTTCTTC. Encoded protein: CASSLAGGHNEQFF.

This clone was recorded a few times. The CDR3 protein is CASSARQGFGNTIYF. For the CDR3, the DNA is TGTGCCAGCAGCGCTCGACAGGGGTTTGGAAACACCATATATTTT. The chain uses TRBV9 and TRBJ1-3, with TRBD1 identical over 8 bases. The ends lost 3 bases at V and 3 bases at J; junction bases unmatched: 5. The CDR3 is 15 amino acids. Germline values: CDR1 SGDLS, CDR2 YYNGEE.

This clone was picked up many times. V and J are TRBV6-2 or TRBV6-3 and TRBJ1-1; the D is unclear. The V gene's germline CDR1 is MNHEY and CDR2 SVGEGT. Trimming shortened V by 2 bases and J by 6 bases, and 16 bases separated the two germline ends. This CDR3 has 15 residues. The CDR3 DNA reads as TGTGCCAGCAGTTACGTCCGTGGTGGAGTCGCTGAAGCTTTCTTT. Translating it yields CASSYVRGGVAEAFF.

The chain couples TRBV4-1 to TRBJ1-4; D gene ambiguous. This CDR3 contains 15 residues. Trimming took off 0 bases at V and 4 bases at J, with 9 bases between the two ends. In germline, CDR1 is MGHRA, CDR2 YSYEKL. The chain's CDR3 is CASSQETASNEKLFF. The CDR3 DNA follows: TGCGCCAGCAGCCAAGAAACAGCCAGTAATGAAAAACTGTTTTTT.

This rearrangement joins TRBV6-5 to TRBJ1-1; TRBD1 is a possible D gene (6 bases). Looked up from germline, CDR1 is MNHEY and CDR2 is SVGAGI. Trimming cost V 6 bases and J 1 base, with 15 bases left between them. The CDR3 is 15 residues long. CDR3 coding DNA: TGTGCCAGCAGGAGAAACGACAGGCAGAACACTGAAGCTTTCTTT. Translation gives CASRRNDRQNTEAFF.

This chain uses TRBV9 with TRBJ1-2; D is unresolved. Per germline, CDR1 SGDLS and CDR2 YYNGEE. The CDR3 is 12 amino acids. V gave up 2 bases and J gave up 9 bases, with 11 bases separating them. This chain's CDR3 is CASSVVSGRYTF. In nucleotides, the CDR3 is TGTGCCAGCAGCGTTGTTTCGGGTCGCTACACCTTC.

The rearrangement uses TRBV6-1 and TRBJ2-7, with D perhaps matching TRBD1 (6 bases). Per germline, CDR1 MNHNS and CDR2 SASEGT. Trimming cost V 3 bases and J 3 bases, with 18 bases left between them. The CDR3 totals 16 residues. The CDR3 nucleotides are TGTGCCAGCAGTGAGACTCTGGACAGAAGCAACTACGAGCAGTACTTC. Amino acid sequence: CASSETLDRSNYEQYF.

This clone was detected a few times. V gene TRBV19 combines with J gene TRBJ1-3; D is undetermined. The length of the CDR3 is 17 residues. The germline CDR1 and CDR2 sequences are LNHDA and SQIVND (reference sequence). The V end was cut by 5 bases, the J end by 0 bases, with 17 bases between. The CDR3 nucleotides are TGTGCCAGTAGTTTATTGGGTCCGGGGATCTCTGGAAACACCATATATTTT. Its protein is CASSLLGPGISGNTIYF. Together with reference TRBV19 and TRBJ1-3, the CDR3 gives the full variable domain: DGGITQSPKYLFRKEGQNVTLSCEQNLNHDAMYWYRQDPGQGLRLIYYSQIVNDFQKGDIAEGYSVSREKKESFPLTVTSAQKNPTAFYLCASSLLGPGISGNTIYFGEGSWLTVV.

This chain uses TRBV9 with TRBJ1-6; 8 bases are shared with TRBD1. The CDR3 is 16 amino acids. Germline CDR1 reads SGDLS; CDR2 reads YYNGEE. Trimming at V came to 1 base and at J to 7 bases, leaving 7 bases not matched to a gene. This chain's CDR3 is CASSVQGALGNSPLHF. In DNA form, the CDR3 reads TGTGCCAGCAGCGTACAGGGGGCGTTGGGGAATTCACCCCTCCACTTT.

This rearrangement joins TRBV2 to TRBJ1-2, with D uncertain. With 3 bases removed from V and 4 bases from J, the gap between germline ends came to 12 bases. The CDR3 spans 14 residues. CDR1 and CDR2 (germline): SNHLY, FYNNEI. CDR3: CASSEGWGGYGYTF. CDR3 nucleotide sequence: TGTGCCAGCAGTGAGGGTTGGGGAGGCTATGGCTACACCTTC.

The rearrangement links TRBV6-2 or TRBV6-3 to TRBJ2-6; possible D gene TRBD1, 5 bases. Germline V gene lookup returns CDR1 MNHEY and CDR2 SVGEGT. V was cut by 0 bases and J by 0 bases, with 12 bases left in between. The CDR3 is made up of 18 amino acids. The DNA of the CDR3 is TGTGCCAGCAGTTACTCCCAGGGAATAGTCTCTGGGGCCAACGTCCTGACTTTC. It encodes CASSYSQGIVSGANVLTF.

The V and J genes are TRBV11-2 and TRBJ1-3; D not resolved. CDR1 is SGHAT, CDR2 FQNNGV, per germline. Deletions cut 1 base from V and 0 bases from J, with 13 bases between. The CDR3 has 17 amino acids. The CDR3 is CASSLANLPNSGNTIYF. The CDR3 DNA follows: TGTGCCAGCAGCTTAGCAAACTTACCAAACTCTGGAAACACCATATATTTT. Full variable domain (rest looked up from reference TRBV11-2 and TRBJ1-3): EAGVAQSPRYKIIEKRQSVAFWCNPISGHATLYWYQQILGQGPKLLIQFQNNGVVDDSQLPKDRFSAERLKGVDSTLKIQPAKLEDSAVYLCASSLANLPNSGNTIYFGEGSWLTVV.

This clone was observed a handful of times. The rearrangement joins TRBV28 to TRBJ1-2, with 8 bases lining up with TRBD1. The CDR3 runs 17 residues. J was trimmed by 7 bases and V by 3 bases; bases with no gene match: 16. CDR1 is MDHEN, CDR2 SYDVKM, per germline. DNA for the CDR3: TGTGCCAGCAGTTTTGGAGGTGAGGGCAGGGGGCGTCTTGGCTACACCTTC. Translation: CASSFGGEGRGRLGYTF.

The chain links TRBV30 to TRBJ2-3, with D perhaps matching TRBD2 (5 bases). The V and J ends lost 3 bases and 6 bases respectively, with 10 bases between them. Germline loops: CDR1 GTSNPN, CDR2 SVGIG (reference sequence). The CDR3 totals 12 residues. The CDR3 nucleotides read TGTGCCTGGAGCGCCTCGGGGGATACGCAGTATTTT. As protein: CAWSASGDTQYF.

This chain links TRBV7-9 with TRBJ2-7; no reliable D call. Trimming cost V 5 bases and J 6 bases, with 11 bases left between them. This CDR3 comprises 12 residues. Germline CDR1 SEHNR, CDR2 FQNEAQ (reference sequence). CDR3 sequence (DNA): TGTGCCAGCAGCACTGGTTTTGGCGAGCAGTACTTC. Its protein is CASSTGFGEQYF.

This chain connects TRBV6-1 to TRBJ1-2, with 8 positions matching TRBD1. The CDR3 is 13 amino acids. J gave up 8 bases and V 3 bases, and 5 bases lay outside the gene matches. CDR1 and CDR2 (germline): MNHNS, SASEGT. The CDR3 loop reads CASSDWTGFGYTF. Written as DNA, the CDR3 is TGTGCCAGCAGTGATTGGACAGGGTTCGGCTACACCTTC.

The V call is TRBV28, the J call TRBJ2-7; 8 positions agree with TRBD1. From germline, CDR1 is MDHEN and CDR2 SYDVKM. Trimming at V came to 7 bases and at J to 3 bases, leaving 5 bases not matched to a gene. CDR3 size: 13 residues. CDR3 bases: TGTGCCAGCACACGACAGGGGAGCTACGAGCAGTACTTC. Translation: CASTRQGSYEQYF.